This T cell receptor beta chain was profiled in a study of shared T cell receptors in the human thymus. Germline V gives CDR1 SGHRS, CDR2 YFSETQ. The CDR3 contains 16 residues. Trimming cost V 4 bases and J 7 bases; bases outside gene matches: 12. Here immunoSEQ multiplex PCR was the method, and the copy in TCRdb shows in-frame clones only, minus some. The sample holds about 380,000 clones, approximately 95% seen once. The source of this sequence is a human donor. Material for sequencing was thymocytes. This chain connects TRBV5-1 to TRBJ2-1, with 9 bases lining up with TRBD2. The DNA for the CDR3 is TGCGCCAGCAGCCGCGAGGGGAGCGGGAGGCGGAATGAGCAGTTCTTC. It codes for CASSREGSGRRNEQFF.